A single sample gave rise to the 14 T cell receptor beta chains below, sequenced in a study of cytomegalovirus exposure and HLA in healthy donors. The PCR employed 60 Vbeta primers together with 13 Jbeta primers. Clones were sequenced by immunoSEQ multiplex PCR, and TCRdb holds only the in-frame ones, with some missing. The repertoire has around 120,000 clones, more than 70% of them found once; the top ten carry around 15%. Sequenced input: PBMCs. The origin of the receptors is a man in his forties or fifties in good health and CMV-seropositive.

The chain uses TRBV27 and TRBJ1-6; D might be TRBD1 (5 bases). This CDR3 contains 13 residues. V was cut by 6 bases and J by 5 bases, with 8 bases left in between. Germline V gene lookup returns CDR1 MNHEY and CDR2 SMNVEV (reference sequence). The CDR3 loop is CASRDSDNSPLHF. CDR3 coding DNA: TGTGCCAGCAGAGACAGTGATAATTCACCCCTCCACTTT.

DNA for the CDR3: TGTGCCAGCAGTTCACCGGGACAGAGTAACACTGAAGCTTTCTTT. Residues: CASSSPGQSNTEAFF. The chain has TRBV28 and TRBJ1-1; 7 nucleotides agree with TRBD1. The CDR3 spans 15 residues. Trimming at V came to 4 bases and at J to 2 bases, leaving 7 bases not matched to a gene. The germline CDR1 and CDR2 sequences are MDHEN and SYDVKM.

The chain is built from TRBV11-2 and TRBJ1-3; 8 bases agree with TRBD1. With V trimmed by 1 base and J by 0 bases, 5 bases remained unmatched. Germline CDR1 reads SGHAT; CDR2 reads FQNNGV. There are 17 residues in the CDR3. CDR3 DNA sequence: TGTGCCAGCAGCTTAGTAGGGACAGGCCTCTCTGGAAACACCATATATTTT. Translating it yields CASSLVGTGLSGNTIYF.

The chain couples TRBV4-1 to TRBJ2-7, with D possibly matching TRBD1 (6 bases). Per germline, CDR1 MGHRA and CDR2 YSYEKL. This CDR3 has 15 residues. Trimming took off 5 bases at V and 4 bases at J, with 18 bases between the two ends. The CDR3: CASSDSFRGAYEQYF. The DNA of the CDR3 is TGCGCCAGCAGCGATAGCTTCAGGGGTGCATACGAGCAGTACTTC.

In this sample, this clone turned up a few times. The chain uses TRBV6-5 and TRBJ2-1; 9 nucleotides line up with TRBD1. V gave up 7 bases and J gave up 7 bases; unmatched junction bases: 11. The CDR3 runs to 15 residues. In germline, CDR1 is MNHEY, CDR2 SVGAGI. Written as DNA, the CDR3 is TGTGCCAGCACCCTCAGGGACAGGGAGTGGAATGAGCAGTTCTTC. Its translation is CASTLRDREWNEQFF.

This sequence joins TRBV6-5 and TRBJ2-3, with 11 bases aligning to TRBD2. Losses at the gene ends were 2 bases for V and 3 bases for J; bases not matched to a gene: 4. The length of the CDR3 is 16 residues. CDR1 and CDR2 from the germline V gene are MNHEY and SVGAGI. The CDR3 DNA follows: TGTGCCAGCAGTTACACTAGCGGGGGTATGACAGATACGCAGTATTTT. Translated, it gives CASSYTSGGMTDTQYF.

This clone came up a few times. This chain links TRBV19 with TRBJ1-4; D call uncertain. The germline V gene has CDR1 LNHDA and CDR2 SQIVND (reference sequence). With 3 bases removed from V and 5 bases from J, the gap between germline ends came to 19 bases. The CDR3 covers 17 residues. The CDR3 protein is CASSIERVSRANEKLFF. In DNA, the CDR3 is TGTGCCAGTAGTATTGAGCGGGTGTCCCGGGCAAATGAAAAACTGTTTTTT.

The chain recombines TRBV9 with TRBJ2-3; TRBD2 matches 11 bases. The V segment lost 0 bases and the J segment 2 bases; nucleotides outside the gene matches: 11. The CDR3 runs to 19 residues. From germline, CDR1 is SGDLS and CDR2 YYNGEE. CDR3 DNA sequence: TGTGCCAGCAGCGTAGGGGACCCTAGCGGGAGGCGGGCCACAGATACGCAGTATTTT. It specifies CASSVGDPSGRRATDTQYF.

The chain uses TRBV19 and TRBJ2-7; the match to TRBD2 covers 7 bases. The ends lost 8 bases at V and 4 bases at J; junction bases unmatched: 2. CDR1 and CDR2 (germline): LNHDA, SQIVND (reference sequence). The CDR3 runs 11 residues. The CDR3 nucleotides read TGTGCCAGTGGGGGGGGGTACGAGCAGTACTTC. Translating it yields CASGGGYEQYF. Filled out from reference TRBV19 and TRBJ2-7, the complete variable domain reads DGGITQSPKYLFRKEGQNVTLSCEQNLNHDAMYWYRQDPGQGLRLIYYSQIVNDFQKGDIAEGYSVSREKKESFPLTVTSAQKNPTAFYLCASGGGYEQYFGPGTRLTVT.

CDR3 amino acids: CASSAHRGNYGYTF. In DNA form, the CDR3 reads TGCGCCAGCAGTGCTCACAGGGGAAACTATGGCTACACCTTC. The chain links TRBV10-1 to TRBJ1-2; 7 nucleotides line up with TRBD1. Per the germline V gene, CDR1 is WNHNN and CDR2 is SYGVQD (reference sequence). The CDR3 length is 14 residues. The J segment lost 2 bases and the V segment lost 4 bases, leaving 4 bases of the junction unmatched.

This sequence joins TRBV19 and TRBJ2-7, with TRBD2 matching over 10 bases. V lost 2 bases and J lost 7; bases outside the gene matches: 11. This CDR3 contains 16 residues. Germline CDR1 LNHDA, CDR2 SQIVND (reference sequence). The CDR3 here is CASSIRSLAGVGEQYF. The CDR3 region has the DNA TGTGCCAGTAGTATAAGGTCCCTAGCGGGAGTAGGGGAGCAGTACTTC. Complete variable domain (other parts from reference TRBV19 and TRBJ2-7): DGGITQSPKYLFRKEGQNVTLSCEQNLNHDAMYWYRQDPGQGLRLIYYSQIVNDFQKGDIAEGYSVSREKKESFPLTVTSAQKNPTAFYLCASSIRSLAGVGEQYFGPGTRLTVT.

The V gene is TRBV7-2, the J gene TRBJ1-3; D gene unclear. Trimming left V 5 bases short and J 1 base short, with 15 bases between. CDR3 length: 16 amino acids. Germline assignment: CDR1 SGHTA and CDR2 FQGNSA. The CDR3 is CASSLHGIQSGNTIYF. The CDR3, as DNA: TGTGCCAGCAGCCTCCACGGGATCCAGTCTGGAAACACCATATATTTT.

The V gene is TRBV11-3, the J gene TRBJ2-3; D is perhaps TRBD2 (5 bases). The CDR3 is 14 residues long. The ends were cut back, 5 bases at V and 2 bases at J, with 11 bases in the middle. Per the germline V gene, CDR1 is SGHNT and CDR2 is YENEEA. CDR3 bases: TGTGCCAGCAGCCCGGAGGCGGACACAGATACGCAGTATTTT. This gives the protein CASSPEADTDTQYF.

The chain is built from TRBV2 and TRBJ2-3, with 7 bases fitting TRBD2. CDR3 length: 14 residues. Germline CDR1 and CDR2: SNHLY and FYNNEI. Unmatched junction bases numbered 5, after V lost 6 bases and J lost 2 bases. The CDR3 is CASSWAGVTDTQYF. The CDR3 coding sequence is TGTGCCAGCAGCTGGGCGGGGGTCACAGATACGCAGTATTTT. The variable domain in full, with the rest retrieved from reference TRBV2 and TRBJ2-3, is EPEVTQTPSHQVTQMGQEVILRCVPISNHLYFYWYRQILGQKVEFLVSFYNNEISEKSEIFDDQFSVERPDGSNFTLKIRSTKLEDSAMYFCASSWAGVTDTQYFGPGTRLTVL.